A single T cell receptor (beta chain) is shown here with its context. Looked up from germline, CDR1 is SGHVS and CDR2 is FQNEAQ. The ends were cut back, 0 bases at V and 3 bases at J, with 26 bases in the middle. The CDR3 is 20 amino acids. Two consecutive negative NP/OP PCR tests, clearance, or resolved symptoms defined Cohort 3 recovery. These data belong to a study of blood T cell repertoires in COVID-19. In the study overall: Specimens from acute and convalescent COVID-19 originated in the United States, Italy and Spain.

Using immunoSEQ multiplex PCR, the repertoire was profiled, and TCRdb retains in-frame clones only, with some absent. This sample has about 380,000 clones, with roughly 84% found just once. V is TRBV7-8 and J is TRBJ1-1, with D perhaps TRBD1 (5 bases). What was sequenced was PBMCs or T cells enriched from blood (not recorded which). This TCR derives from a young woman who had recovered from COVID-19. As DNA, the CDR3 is TGTGCCAGCAGCTTAGCTTACTACCCTCTCTGGGGGGGAGGTTACACTGAAGCTTTCTTT. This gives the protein CASSLAYYPLWGGGYTEAFF.